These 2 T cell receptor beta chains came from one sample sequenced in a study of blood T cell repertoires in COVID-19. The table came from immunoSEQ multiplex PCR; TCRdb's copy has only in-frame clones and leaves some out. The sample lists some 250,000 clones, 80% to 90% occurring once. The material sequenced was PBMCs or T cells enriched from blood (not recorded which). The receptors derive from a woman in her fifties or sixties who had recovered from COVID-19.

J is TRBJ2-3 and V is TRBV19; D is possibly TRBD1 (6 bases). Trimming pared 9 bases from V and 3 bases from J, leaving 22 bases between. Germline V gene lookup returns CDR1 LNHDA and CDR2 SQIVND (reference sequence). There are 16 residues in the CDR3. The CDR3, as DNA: TGTGCCAGGAATAAAGGTGACAGGTATCGAACAGATACGCAGTATTTT. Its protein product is CARNKGDRYRTDTQYF.

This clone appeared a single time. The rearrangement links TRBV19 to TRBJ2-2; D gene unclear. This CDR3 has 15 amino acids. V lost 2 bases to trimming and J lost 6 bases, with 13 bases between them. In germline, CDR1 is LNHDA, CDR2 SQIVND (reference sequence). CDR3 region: CASSILIVRSGELFF. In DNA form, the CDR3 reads TGTGCCAGTAGTATACTTATCGTCCGTTCCGGGGAGCTGTTTTTT.